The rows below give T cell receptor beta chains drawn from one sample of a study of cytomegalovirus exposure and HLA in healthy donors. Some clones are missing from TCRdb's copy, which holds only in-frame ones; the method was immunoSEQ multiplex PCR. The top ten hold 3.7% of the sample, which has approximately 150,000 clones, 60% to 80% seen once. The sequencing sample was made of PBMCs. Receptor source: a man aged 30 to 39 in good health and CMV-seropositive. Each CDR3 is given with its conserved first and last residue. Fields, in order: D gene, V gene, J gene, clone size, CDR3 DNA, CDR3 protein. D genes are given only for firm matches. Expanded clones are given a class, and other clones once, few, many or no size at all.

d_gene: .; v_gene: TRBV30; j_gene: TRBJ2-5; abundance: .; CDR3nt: TGTGCCTGGTCAAAGGGGGGGGCGGAGACCCAGTACTTC; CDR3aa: CAWSKGGAETQYF
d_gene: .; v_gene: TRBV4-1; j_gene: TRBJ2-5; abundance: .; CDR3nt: TGCGCCAGCAGCCAAGATATGGCAGGGAAAGGGCTGAGAGAGACCCAGTACTTC; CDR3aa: CASSQDMAGKGLRETQYF
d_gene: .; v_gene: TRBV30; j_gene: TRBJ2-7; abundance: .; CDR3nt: TGTGCCTGGAGCATGTCTGAGTACGAGCAGTACTTC; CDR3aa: CAWSMSEYEQYF
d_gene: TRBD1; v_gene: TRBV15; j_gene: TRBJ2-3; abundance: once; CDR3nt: TGTGCCACCAGTTGGGGACAGGGTTTACGGAATACGCAGTATTTT; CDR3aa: CATSWGQGLRNTQYF
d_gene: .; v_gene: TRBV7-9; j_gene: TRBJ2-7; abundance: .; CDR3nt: TGTGCCAGCAGCCTACTCGGTAACGAGCAGTACTTC; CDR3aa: CASSLLGNEQYF
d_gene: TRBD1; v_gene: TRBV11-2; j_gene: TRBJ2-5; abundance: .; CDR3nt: TGTGCCAGCAGCTACCGGGACAGGGCGAGAGAGACCCAGTACTTC; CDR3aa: CASSYRDRARETQYF
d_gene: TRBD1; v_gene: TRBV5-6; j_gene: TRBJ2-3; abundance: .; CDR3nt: TGTGCCAGCAGCTTCCCGGGACAGGGTACAGATACGCAGTATTTT; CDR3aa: CASSFPGQGTDTQYF
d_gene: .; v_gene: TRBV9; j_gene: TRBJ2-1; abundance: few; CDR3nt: TGTGCCAGCAGCTCCGGCCTAGCGCGCAATGAGCAGTTCTTC; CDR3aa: CASSSGLARNEQFF
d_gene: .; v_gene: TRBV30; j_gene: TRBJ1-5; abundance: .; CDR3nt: TGTGCCTGGATGACGGGGGTAGGCAATCAGCCCCAGCATTTT; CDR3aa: CAWMTGVGNQPQHF
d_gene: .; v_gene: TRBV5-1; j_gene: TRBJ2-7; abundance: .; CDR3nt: TGCGCCAGCAGCTTGCCCTGGCAGGACGAGCAGTACTTC; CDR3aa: CASSLPWQDEQYF
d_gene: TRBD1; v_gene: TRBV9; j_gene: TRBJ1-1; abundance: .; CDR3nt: TGTGCCAGCAGCCAAACCGGGACAGCTAAGGTCAACACTGAAGCTTTCTTT; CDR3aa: CASSQTGTAKVNTEAFF
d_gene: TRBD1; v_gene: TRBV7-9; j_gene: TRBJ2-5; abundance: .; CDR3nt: TGTGCCAGCAGCGAACCGACAGGGGTTGAGACCCAGTACTTC; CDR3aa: CASSEPTGVETQYF
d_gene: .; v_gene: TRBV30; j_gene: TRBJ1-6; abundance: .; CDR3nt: TGTGCCTGCGGTAGTAATTCACCCCTCCACTTT; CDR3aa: CACGSNSPLHF
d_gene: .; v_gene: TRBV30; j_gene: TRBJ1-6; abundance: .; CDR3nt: TGTGCCTGGAGTGTTTTAGGGAGTGGCGATTCACCCCTCCACTTT; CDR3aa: CAWSVLGSGDSPLHF
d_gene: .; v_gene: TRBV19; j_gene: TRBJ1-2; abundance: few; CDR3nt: TGTGCCAGTAGAGTGCCGGACATTGGCTACACCTTC; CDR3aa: CASRVPDIGYTF
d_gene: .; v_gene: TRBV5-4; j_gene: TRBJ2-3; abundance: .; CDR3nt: TGTGCCAGCAGCTTTGGACAGCTTGCTAGCACAGATACGCAGTATTTT; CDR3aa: CASSFGQLASTDTQYF
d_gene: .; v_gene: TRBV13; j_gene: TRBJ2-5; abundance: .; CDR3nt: TGTGCCAGCAGCACCGAGGAAGAGACCCAGTACTTC; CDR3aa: CASSTEEETQYF
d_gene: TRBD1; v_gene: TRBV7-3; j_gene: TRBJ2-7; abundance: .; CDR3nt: TGTGCCAGCAGCCTCGGACAGGGGACCGAGCAGTACTTC; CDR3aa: CASSLGQGTEQYF
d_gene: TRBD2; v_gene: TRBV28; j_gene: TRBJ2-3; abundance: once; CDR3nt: TGTGCCAGCAGTTTAGCGGGGGGGAGACCAGATACGCAGTATTTT; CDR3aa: CASSLAGGRPDTQYF
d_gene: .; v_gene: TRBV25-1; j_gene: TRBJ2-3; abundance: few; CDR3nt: TGTGCCAGCAGTCTGGGGCCCTTATACAAGTCGAGCACAGATACGCAGTATTTT; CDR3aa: CASSLGPLYKSSTDTQYF
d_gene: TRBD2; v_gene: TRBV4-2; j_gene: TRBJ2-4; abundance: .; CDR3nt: TGTGCCAGCAGCCAATTGACTAGCGGGGGGGCGGCAGCCAAAAACATTCAGTACTTC; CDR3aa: CASSQLTSGGAAAKNIQYF
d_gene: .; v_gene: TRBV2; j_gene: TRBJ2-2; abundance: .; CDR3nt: TGTGCCAGCAGTGCAGGGGAGGGGGGGAGTACCGGGGAGCTGTTTTTT; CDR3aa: CASSAGEGGSTGELFF